This T cell receptor beta chain comes out of a study of shared T cell receptors in the human thymus. This CDR3 has 15 amino acids. V lost 5 bases, J lost 5 bases, and 20 bases lay in between. CDR1 and CDR2 from the germline V gene are SGHRS and YFSETQ. Produced via immunoSEQ multiplex PCR; TCRdb's table is partial and in-frame only. This sample has hundreds of thousands of clones, with around 78% found just once. This same sample was also taken into another study, of human thymus T cells. From that second work: Corrective surgery for congenital heart defects was being performed on the healthy Finnish infants who were the donors. Resections that were taken during corrective heart surgery supplied the thymus tissue. Apparent bias marked the V and J gene usage of thymic and blood repertoires. Related research found strongly overlapping thymic repertoires in unrelated individuals.

The origin of this receptor is a boy under two years old with a congenital heart defect. The V gene is TRBV5-1, the J gene TRBJ2-7, with D perhaps matching TRBD1 (7 bases). The sample comprised thymocytes. CDR3 DNA: TGCGCCAGCAGGGGAGTCTCGGACAGGAGGGACGAGCAGTACTTC. The encoded protein is CASRGVSDRRDEQYF.